The 14 T cell receptor beta chains given below trace back to one sample, sequenced in a study of a mutant IDH1 vaccine in newly diagnosed glioma. These receptors' targets are unknown. Only in-frame clones appear in the TCRdb table, and some are missing; sequencing was by immunoSEQ multiplex PCR. The table includes approximately 60,000 clones, 85% to 90% detected once. As to time point: week 5, during vaccination. The vaccine gave 300 ug of a 20-mer mutant IDH1 peptide subcutaneously per dose. Material: PBMCs, obtained from a glioma patient whose treatment included an IDH1 peptide vaccine. Receptor source: a woman aged 40-49 years with glioma.

The V call is TRBV13, the J call TRBJ1-1; D is ambiguous. Germline CDR1 is PRHDT and CDR2 is FYEKMQ (reference sequence). V was pared by 5 bases and J by 4 bases, with 14 bases between. The length of the CDR3 is 14 residues. The CDR3 here is CASSMTTAGTEAFF. The CDR3 nucleotides read TGTGCCAGCAGCATGACGACCGCGGGCACTGAAGCTTTCTTT.

The chain links TRBV7-2 to TRBJ2-7; no definite D call. Deletions cut 5 bases from V and 5 bases from J, with 10 bases between. CDR1 is SGHTA, CDR2 FQGNSA, per germline. The CDR3 length is 12 residues. CDR3 protein: CASSPGRNEQYF. As DNA, the CDR3 is TGTGCCAGCAGCCCCGGTCGGAACGAGCAGTACTTC.

The chain recombines TRBV29-1 with TRBJ1-2; the match to TRBD1 covers 9 bases. Germline CDR1 reads SQVTM; CDR2 reads ANQGSEA. This CDR3 contains 15 residues. V was clipped by 6 bases and J by 2 bases; unmatched bases: 10. Here the CDR3 reads CSVSSSGQGNYGYTF. In DNA, the CDR3 is TGCAGCGTCTCTTCCTCTGGACAGGGGAACTATGGCTACACCTTC.

The J gene is TRBJ2-3, the V gene TRBV6-5; D not resolved. The CDR3 totals 11 residues. CDR1 and CDR2 from the germline V gene are MNHEY and SVGAGI. V was cut by 8 bases and J by 2 bases, with 5 bases left in between. This CDR3 reads CASGYTDTQYF. The CDR3 nucleotides read TGTGCCAGCGGGTACACAGATACGCAGTATTTT.

V is TRBV30 and J is TRBJ2-7; D call uncertain. V lost 1 base to trimming and J lost 4 bases, with 17 bases between them. This CDR3 region has 15 residues. Germline assignment: CDR1 GTSNPN and CDR2 SVGIG (reference sequence). In DNA form, the CDR3 reads TGTGCCTGGAGTGATTCGACAATCCCACCTTACGAGCAGTACTTC. It encodes CAWSDSTIPPYEQYF.

This clone has just one count. The chain employs TRBV5-5 and TRBJ1-1; 8 bases are a match to TRBD1. V was pared by 4 bases and J by 1 base, with 9 bases of the junction left unmatched. This CDR3 is 16 amino acids long. The germline V gene has CDR1 SGHKS and CDR2 YYEKEE (reference sequence). The CDR3 sequence is CASSKTGVLGNTEAFF. The CDR3 coding sequence is TGTGCCAGCAGCAAGACAGGGGTCCTAGGGAACACTGAAGCTTTCTTT.

The V gene is TRBV14, the J gene TRBJ2-5; D not certain. This CDR3 contains 12 residues. Trimming took off 4 bases at V and 0 bases at J, with 3 bases between the two ends. Per the germline V gene, CDR1 is SGHDN and CDR2 is FVKESK. CDR3: CASSRYQETQYF. CDR3 DNA sequence: TGTGCCAGCAGCCGGTACCAAGAGACCCAGTACTTC.

The rearrangement joins TRBV14 to TRBJ1-4; the D is unclear. This CDR3 region has 12 residues. Germline V gene sequence: CDR1 SGHDN, CDR2 FVKESK. Between the trimmed V and J ends, which lost 1 base and 8 bases, there was a span of 5 bases. The DNA of the CDR3 is TGTGCCAGCAGCCAAGTTAGGGAAAAACTGTTTTTT. It is translated as CASSQVREKLFF.

The genes are TRBV5-1 and TRBJ2-7, with a tentative D call TRBD1 (6 bases). There are 14 residues in the CDR3. V was cut by 5 bases and J by 0 bases, with 12 bases left in between. Germline V gene data show CDR1 as SGHRS and CDR2 as YFSETQ. CDR3 in amino acids: CASRKDSISYEQYF. In DNA form, the CDR3 reads TGCGCCAGCAGGAAGGACAGCATCTCCTACGAGCAGTACTTC.

This chain joins TRBV2 and TRBJ2-5; D is unresolved. The CDR3 length is 14 residues. CDR1 and CDR2 from the germline V gene are SNHLY and FYNNEI. The ends were cut back, 6 bases at V and 1 base at J, with 12 bases in the middle. CDR3 in amino acids: CASRMSSLQETQYF. As DNA, the CDR3 is TGTGCCAGCAGGATGAGTAGCCTCCAAGAGACCCAGTACTTC.

The CDR3 DNA reads as TGCGCCAGCAGCCCCGTGTCCGGGGAGCTGTTTTTT. It is translated as CASSPVSGELFF. The chain carries TRBV4-3 and TRBJ2-2; D uncertain. Per germline, CDR1 LGHNA and CDR2 YSLEER. This CDR3 has 12 residues. With 4 bases removed from V and 6 bases from J, the gap between germline ends came to 6 bases.

The J gene is TRBJ2-1, the V gene TRBV10-2; weak D call: TRBD2 (5 bases). This CDR3 spans 15 amino acids. The germline V gene has CDR1 WSHSY and CDR2 SAAADI. The V gene lost 4 bases and the J gene lost 4 bases, with 14 bases spanning the gap. The CDR3 loop reads CASSALGKRYNEQFF. CDR3 nucleotide sequence: TGCGCCAGCAGTGCTCTAGGAAAGCGGTACAATGAGCAGTTCTTC.

This rearrangement joins TRBV5-1 to TRBJ1-1; 7 nucleotides match TRBD1. This CDR3 comprises 14 residues. V shed 4 bases, J shed 1 base, and the junction held 4 bases outside the gene matches. In germline, CDR1 is SGHRS, CDR2 YFSETQ. The CDR3 loop reads CASSPGQANTEAFF. Written as DNA, the CDR3 is TGCGCCAGCAGCCCCGGACAGGCGAACACTGAAGCTTTCTTT.

J is TRBJ2-1 and V is TRBV5-1; 7 positions agree with TRBD1. Germline CDR1 reads SGHRS; CDR2 reads YFSETQ. The V gene end was trimmed by 0 bases and the J gene end by 6 bases; junction bases not matched to a gene: 12. The length of the CDR3 is 17 residues. CDR3 nucleotide sequence: TGCGCCAGCAGCTTGGGCTTTACCGGGACAGTGGCCAATGAGCAGTTCTTC. Translated, it gives CASSLGFTGTVANEQFF.